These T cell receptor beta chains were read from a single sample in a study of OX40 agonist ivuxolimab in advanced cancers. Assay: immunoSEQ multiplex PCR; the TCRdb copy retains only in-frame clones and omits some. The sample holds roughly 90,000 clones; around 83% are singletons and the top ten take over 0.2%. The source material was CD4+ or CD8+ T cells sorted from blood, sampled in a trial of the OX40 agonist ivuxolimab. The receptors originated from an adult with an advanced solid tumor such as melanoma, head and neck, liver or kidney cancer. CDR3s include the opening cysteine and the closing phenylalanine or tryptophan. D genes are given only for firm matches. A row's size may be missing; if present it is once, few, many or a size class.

CASRGGSSWGNQPQHF | TGTGCCAGTAGGGGAGGGAGCAGCTGGGGCAATCAGCCCCAGCATTTT | TRBV19 | NA | TRBJ1-5 | NA
CAWRDRLRRNTEAFF | TGTGCCTGGAGAGACCGTCTCAGGAGGAACACTGAAGCTTTCTTT | TRBV30 | NA | TRBJ1-1 | NA
CASSVDVAGGTDTQYF | TGTGCCAGCAGCGTAGATGTAGCGGGAGGGACAGATACGCAGTATTTT | TRBV9 | NA | TRBJ2-3 | TRBD2
CASSLQGGTEAFF | TGCGCCAGCAGCTTGCAGGGCGGCACTGAAGCTTTCTTT | TRBV5-1 | NA | TRBJ1-1 | NA
CASNSLAKNIQYF | TGTGCCAGCAATAGTCTAGCCAAAAACATTCAGTACTTC | TRBV5-8 | few | TRBJ2-4 | NA
CASSVTVTLNTEAFF | TGTGCCAGCAGTGTCACAGTAACTCTCAACACTGAAGCTTTCTTT | TRBV2 | once | TRBJ1-1 | NA
CASSPNGATEAFF | TGTGCCAGCAGTCCTAATGGGGCCACTGAAGCTTTCTTT | TRBV7-3 | NA | TRBJ1-1 | NA
CASSLETKEDIQYF | TGCGCCAGCAGCTTGGAGACTAAGGAGGACATTCAGTACTTC | TRBV5-1 | NA | TRBJ2-4 | NA
CSVDLSRGRIYGYTF | TGCAGCGTTGATTTGTCCAGGGGCAGAATCTATGGCTACACCTTC | TRBV29-1 | NA | TRBJ1-2 | NA
CASSQVQSGRGTDTQYF | TGTGCCAGCAGCCAAGTTCAAAGCGGGAGGGGGACAGATACGCAGTATTTT | TRBV4-2 | NA | TRBJ2-3 | TRBD2
CASSIGVVATNEKLFF | TGTGCCAGTAGTATTGGGGTTGTCGCAACTAATGAAAAACTGTTTTTT | TRBV19 | few | TRBJ1-4 | NA